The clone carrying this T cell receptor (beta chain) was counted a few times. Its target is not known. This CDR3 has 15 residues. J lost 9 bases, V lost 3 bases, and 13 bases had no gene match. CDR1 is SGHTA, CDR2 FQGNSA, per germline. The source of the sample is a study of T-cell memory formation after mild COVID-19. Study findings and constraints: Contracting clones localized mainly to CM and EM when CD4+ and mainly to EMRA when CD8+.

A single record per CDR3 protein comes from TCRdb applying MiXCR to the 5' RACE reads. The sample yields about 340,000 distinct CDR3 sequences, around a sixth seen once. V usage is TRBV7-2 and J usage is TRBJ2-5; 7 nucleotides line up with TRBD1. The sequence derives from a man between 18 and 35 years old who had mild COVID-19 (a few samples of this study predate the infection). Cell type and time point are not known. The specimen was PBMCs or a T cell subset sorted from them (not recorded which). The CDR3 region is CASSFSDRDGMSQYF. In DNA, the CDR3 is TGTGCCAGCAGCTTCTCCGACAGGGATGGCATGTCCCAGTACTTC.